This is a list of T cell receptor beta chains from one sample in a study of blood T cells in healthy people across ages. MiXCR, run by TCRdb on the 5' RACE reads, gives a single entry per CDR3 protein. The data show more than 1 million distinct CDR3 sequences, around 43% seen once. Sample: blood. All receptors come from a woman aged 60-75 years in good health. Both conserved end residues are part of each CDR3. A D gene is named only where the DNA matches it firmly. Rows may omit the clone size; those that give it use once, few, many or a size class.

clone_size d_call j_call v_call cdr3_aa cdr3_nt
. TRBD2 TRBJ2-7 TRBV2 CASKTGLAGKQYF TGTGCCAGCAAGACAGGGCTAGCGGGAAAGCAGTACTTC
. . TRBJ2-1 TRBV20-1 CSARNPKGGHNEQFF TGCAGTGCTAGAAACCCTAAAGGCGGACACAATGAGCAGTTCTTC
few . TRBJ2-5 TRBV4-1 CASSQASRSSETQYF TGCGCCAGCAGCCAAGCATCGAGGTCCAGTGAGACCCAGTACTTC
. TRBD1 TRBJ1-4 TRBV7-9 CASSSARGTGARRGSEKLFF TGTGCCAGCAGCTCGGCTAGAGGGACAGGGGCCCGAAGGGGCAGTGAAAAACTGTTTTTT
few . TRBJ2-7 TRBV15 CATSRDQTSGSAYEQYF TGTGCCACCAGCAGAGATCAAACCAGCGGGTCTGCCTACGAGCAGTACTTC
. . TRBJ2-5 TRBV5-1 CASTLIGGEQYF TGCGCCAGCACCTTAATCGGCGGTGAGCAGTACTTC
. TRBD2 TRBJ2-1 TRBV7-9 CASSLGLAGGPTYNEQFF TGTGCCAGCAGCTTAGGACTAGCGGGAGGGCCTACCTACAATGAGCAGTTCTTC
. TRBD2 TRBJ2-3 TRBV10-3 CAINGGRTDTQYF TGTGCCATCAATGGCGGGAGAACAGATACGCAGTATTTT
. . TRBJ2-4 TRBV27 CASSSPVTKNIQYF TGTGCCAGCAGTTCCCCCGTGACCAAAAACATTCAGTACTTC
. . TRBJ1-2 TRBV27 CASSPSQWYGYTF TGTGCCAGCAGTCCCTCCCAGTGGTATGGCTACACCTTC
. . TRBJ1-5 TRBV7-9 CASSATGNQPQHF TGTGCCAGCAGCGCCACAGGCAATCAGCCCCAGCATTTT
. TRBD2 TRBJ2-7 TRBV7-6 CASSLVGTSAHEQYF TGTGCCAGCAGCTTAGTAGGGACTAGCGCCCACGAGCAGTACTTC
. . TRBJ2-6 TRBV7-2 CASSFPGLISGANVLTF TGTGCCAGCAGCTTCCCGGGACTGATCTCTGGGGCCAACGTCCTGACTTTC
. . TRBJ1-2 TRBV27 CASSHRVNDGYTF TGTGCCAGCAGTCACCGGGTCAACGATGGCTACACCTTC
. . TRBJ2-1 TRBV20-1 CSAQEGVRNEQFF TGCAGTGCTCAGGAGGGGGTGAGAAACGAGCAGTTCTTC
. TRBD2 TRBJ2-7 TRBV10-3 CAISEFAREGSYEQYF TGTGCCATCAGTGAGTTCGCGCGGGAGGGGTCCTACGAGCAGTACTTC
. . TRBJ2-3 TRBV3-1 CASSQDSTSTDTQYF TGTGCCAGCAGCCAAGACTCGACTAGCACAGATACGCAGTATTTT
. TRBD2 TRBJ2-3 TRBV20-1 CSARAKLAGVSDTQYF TGCAGTGCTAGAGCCAAACTAGCGGGAGTTTCAGATACGCAGTATTTT
few . TRBJ2-6 TRBV20-1 CSATVPGANVLTF TGCAGTGCAACCGTTCCTGGGGCCAACGTCCTGACTTTC
. . TRBJ2-3 TRBV7-6 CASSLANPDTQYF TGTGCCAGCAGCTTAGCGAATCCAGATACGCAGTATTTT
. TRBD2 TRBJ2-3 TRBV20-1 CSAVGGLAGFTDTQYF TGCAGTGCCGTTGGTGGACTAGCGGGATTCACAGATACGCAGTATTTT
many TRBD2 TRBJ2-7 TRBV6-5 CASSYLPPGLASEQYF TGTGCCAGCAGTTACCTACCACCGGGACTAGCATCCGAGCAGTACTTC
many TRBD2 TRBJ2-3 TRBV9 CASSNTGTNTDTQYF TGTGCCAGCAGCAATACCGGGACTAACACAGATACGCAGTATTTT
. TRBD2 TRBJ2-1 TRBV7-3 CASSPGTSGIEQFF TGTGCCAGCAGCCCCGGGACTAGCGGCATTGAGCAGTTCTTC
. . TRBJ2-7 TRBV7-2 CASSLRGERPYEQYF TGCGCCAGCAGCCTCAGGGGAGAGAGGCCCTACGAGCAGTACTTC
. . TRBJ2-1 TRBV19 CASSLRLGEQFF TGTGCCAGTTCTTTAAGGTTGGGTGAGCAGTTCTTC
. . TRBJ1-2 TRBV6-1 CASSEGHAGRDGYTF TGTGCCAGCAGTGAAGGACACGCCGGGCGTGATGGCTACACCTTC
. . TRBJ2-5 TRBV12-3/TRBV12-4 CASRTEGSAQYF TGTGCCTCCCGTACGGAGGGATCGGCCCAGTACTTC
. . TRBJ2-1 TRBV3-1 CASSQAFTYEQFF TGTGCCAGCAGCCAGGCCTTTACTTATGAGCAGTTCTTC
. . TRBJ2-7 TRBV7-9 CASSLAVGTGRQNYEQYF TGTGCCAGCAGCTTAGCAGTGGGTACAGGGAGACAAAACTACGAGCAGTACTTC
few TRBD1 TRBJ2-7 TRBV5-1 CASKLAGQGRYEQYF TGCGCCAGCAAGCTTGCGGGACAGGGAAGATACGAGCAGTACTTC
. . TRBJ1-2 TRBV7-9 CASSTGGAVLYGYTF TGTGCCAGCAGCACGGGAGGGGCCGTCCTCTATGGCTACACCTTC
many . TRBJ1-6 TRBV7-2 CASSLQGLANSPLHF TGTGCCAGCAGCTTACAGGGACTTGCTAATTCACCCCTCCACTTT
. . TRBJ2-5 TRBV5-1 CASKAESGYQETQCF TGCGCCAGTAAGGCGGAGAGCGGGTACCAAGAGACCCAGTGCTTC
. . TRBJ1-5 TRBV21-1 CASSRSVGLRPQHF TGTGCCAGCAGCCGGTCAGTTGGGCTGAGGCCCCAGCATTTT
. TRBD2 TRBJ2-7 TRBV4-2 CASSQERRGRGPGYEQYF TGTGCCAGCAGCCAAGAACGGCGCGGGAGAGGTCCTGGCTACGAGCAGTACTTC
few TRBD1 TRBJ1-1 TRBV4-2 CASSQDRGGNTEAFF TGTGCCAGCAGCCAGGACAGGGGGGGGAACACTGAAGCTTTCTTT
few TRBD2 TRBJ2-1 TRBV10-3 CAISPGLAGESYNEQFF TGTGCCATCAGTCCGGGACTAGCGGGAGAATCCTACAATGAGCAGTTCTTC
. TRBD1 TRBJ2-7 TRBV6-5 CASSPVGQGDEQYF TGTGCCAGCAGTCCTGTGGGACAGGGGGACGAGCAGTACTTC
. TRBD2 TRBJ2-3 TRBV3-1 CASSPPRLAGAPATDTQYF TGTGCCAGCAGCCCCCCCAGACTAGCGGGAGCTCCGGCGACAGATACGCAGTATTTT
few . TRBJ2-7 TRBV7-9 CASSFGSVRAFSYEQYF TGTGCCAGCAGCTTCGGTTCTGTGAGGGCCTTCTCCTACGAGCAGTACTTC
. . TRBJ1-2 TRBV28 CASSVVAGPLPYGYTF TGTGCCAGCAGTGTAGTGGCTGGGCCCCTACCCTATGGCTACACCTTC
few . TRBJ1-2 TRBV29-1 CSGSGEASGYTF TGCAGCGGCTCCGGAGAGGCGAGTGGCTACACCTTC
. . TRBJ2-3 TRBV27 CASISGVTDTRYF TGTGCCAGCATATCAGGGGTTACAGATACGCGGTATTTT
. TRBD2 TRBJ2-7 TRBV20-1 CSARGLAGTTFYEQYF TGCAGTGCTAGAGGGTTAGCGGGAACTACTTTCTACGAGCAGTACTTC
. . TRBJ2-1 TRBV5-1 CASSQDGAGNGQFF TGCGCCAGCAGCCAAGACGGTGCCGGGAATGGGCAGTTCTTC
. . TRBJ1-2 TRBV10-3 CAISESQGSGYTF TGCGCCATCAGTGAGTCGCAGGGAAGCGGCTACACCTTC
few TRBD1 TRBJ2-5 TRBV12-3/TRBV12-4 CASSLLQGAAGETQYF TGTGCCAGCAGTTTACTACAGGGGGCTGCTGGTGAGACCCAGTACTTC
. . TRBJ2-7 TRBV7-2 CASSPGSSSSYEQYF TGTGCCAGCAGCCCTGGAAGCTCGAGCTCCTACGAGCAGTACTTC
few . TRBJ2-7 TRBV3-1 CASSQVPGRYYEQYF TGTGCCAGCAGCCAAGTCCCGGGACGTTACTACGAGCAGTACTTC